The T cell receptor beta chain described here comes from a study of blood T cells in healthy people across ages. Next came a second PCR, run for roughly 7 to 12 cycles, which used a sample-barcoded 5' primer along with a J-beta primer mix. TCRdb analysed the 5' RACE reads with MiXCR anew, one entry per CDR3 protein. The data show about 640,000 distinct CDR3 sequences, 58% seen once. This TCR was recovered from a man aged 55 to 70 in good health. The sequencing sample was made of blood.

The CDR3 DNA is TGCAGTGCTGGCAGTGGCGGGGGGCGGAATGAGCAGTTCTTC. Its protein is CSAGSGGGRNEQFF. J is TRBJ2-1 and V is TRBV20-1, with 8 nucleotides matching TRBD2. The length of the CDR3 is 14 residues. The junction had 10 bases not matched to a gene; V was cut back by 5 bases and J by 7 bases. Germline-derived CDR1 and CDR2 are DFQATT and SNEGSKA (reference sequence).